This T cell receptor (beta chain) came from a study of shared clonotypes between healthy human individuals. Study as a whole: The study drew on a couple of women and three men aged 18 to 49 as donors. Each donor had three CD4 naive, three CD4 memory, two CD8 naive and one CD8 memory plate.

Clones were sequenced by immunoSEQ multiplex PCR, and TCRdb holds only the in-frame ones, with some missing. This table holds roughly 2.1 million clones, under 95% found once. CDR3 length equals 15 residues. Germline V CDR1 and CDR2: SNHLY, FYNNEI. The V and J ends lost 10 bases and 0 bases, in that order; junction bases with no gene match: 11. Study-wide results and limits: Generation of non-shared clonotypes was less probable than generation of clonotypes shared by all four donors. Of the naive CD4 clonotypes, around 5.2% were shared across a handful of donors.

Details on this clone: No antigen is known for it.

Naive CD8 populations comprised CD45RO-negative cells positively selected for CCR7, excluding terminally differentiated effector memory CD45RA+ cells. Sample: naive CD8+ T cells from PBMCs. The chain couples TRBV2 to TRBJ1-1, with 7 bases aligning to TRBD1. This sequence was found in a man younger than 35 in good health. Some clones in this sample may be carry-over from other donors' samples. CDR3 nucleotides: TGTGCCACCTTCGACAGGGCCAACCTGAACACTGAAGCTTTCTTT. Its protein is CATFDRANLNTEAFF.